The clone carrying this TCR beta chain has just a few counts. Hyperthyroidism of Graves' type that showed no ophthalmopathy progression within 18 months was stable. Exclusion criteria comprised uncontrolled infection, other autoimmune disease, pregnancy or lactation. This entry is derived from a study of T cells in Graves' hyperthyroidism and ophthalmopathy. Losses at the gene ends were 4 bases for V and 4 bases for J; bases not matched to a gene: 10. CDR1 and CDR2 (germline): SGHDN, FVKESK. This CDR3 region has 17 residues. TCR beta CDR3 region amplification was performed from RNA transcripts. Primed by the HTBI set, a first-round RT-PCR was run on the TCR CDR3. Using its own MiXCR run on the multiplex PCR reads, TCRdb lists one record per CDR3 protein. The data contain fewer than 700,000 distinct CDR3 sequences, roughly 16% of them singletons.

The sequence derives from a woman aged 25 to 39 with Graves' hyperthyroidism. The sequenced sample was blood. The chain links TRBV14 to TRBJ2-1; 10 nucleotides align to TRBD2. The chain's CDR3 is CASSRIGTSEKYNEQFF. CDR3 in DNA: TGTGCCAGCAGCCGGATAGGGACTAGCGAGAAATACAATGAGCAGTTCTTC.